A selection of T cell receptor beta chains follows, all from one sample in a study of shared clonotypes between healthy human individuals. The data were produced by immunoSEQ multiplex PCR, yet TCRdb's version contains in-frame clones alone and is incomplete. The data hold 2 million to 2.5 million clones, with 95% observed a single time. Source material: naive CD4+ T cells sorted from blood. All receptors come from a man aged 18 to 29 in good health. Both conserved end residues are part of each CDR3. D genes are given only for firm matches. The size of a clone is reported for some rows only, either as once, few or many, or as a class for expanded clones.

J gene | CDR3 length | clone size | D gene | V gene | CDR3 DNA | CDR3 protein
TRBJ2-7 | 16 | once | TRBD2 | TRBV5-1 | TGCGCCAGCAGATATAAGACTAGCGGGAGGGACCACGAGCAGTACTTC | CASRYKTSGRDHEQYF
TRBJ2-1 | 14 | - | - | TRBV19 | TGTGCCAGTAGCCGAATCGACCTCTACAATGAGCAGTTCTTC | CASSRIDLYNEQFF
TRBJ1-5 | 15 | - | TRBD1 | TRBV27 | TGTGCCAGCAGTTCCCGGGACAGACCCAATCAGCCCCAGCATTTT | CASSSRDRPNQPQHF
TRBJ1-1 | 16 | - | - | TRBV6-5 | TGTGCCAGCAGTTACTGGGGGGGCAGCTCTTTCACTGAAGCTTTCTTT | CASSYWGGSSFTEAFF
TRBJ2-2 | 16 | - | - | TRBV18 | TGTGCCAGCTCGAGCGGGACAGCTACCTACACCGGGGAGCTGTTTTTT | CASSSGTATYTGELFF
TRBJ2-7 | 13 | once | - | TRBV19 | TGTGCCAGTCCTCGACGGACATCCTACGAGCAGTACTTC | CASPRRTSYEQYF
TRBJ1-5 | 15 | - | - | TRBV15 | TGTGCCACCAGCAGAGGGGGAGTGAGCAATCAGCCCCAGCATTTT | CATSRGGVSNQPQHF
TRBJ2-5 | 11 | - | - | TRBV29-1 | TGCAGCGTCGGCGAGGGGGAGACCCAGTACTTC | CSVGEGETQYF
TRBJ2-1 | 10 | - | - | TRBV12-2 | TGTGCGAGAAAGGAGGGTGAGCAGTTCTTC | CARKEGEQFF
TRBJ1-6 | 18 | - | TRBD1 | TRBV23-1 | TGCGCCAGCAGTCACGGACAGGGGTTTCCCTTTTATAATTCACCCCTCCACTTT | CASSHGQGFPFYNSPLHF
TRBJ2-3 | 13 | - | TRBD2 | TRBV11-2 | TGTGCCAGCAGCCCCTCGGGAGGAGATACGCAGTATTTT | CASSPSGGDTQYF
TRBJ2-3 | 16 | - | - | TRBV11-2 | TGTGCCAGCAGCTTAATAGGACGGACGAGCACAGATACGCAGTATTTT | CASSLIGRTSTDTQYF
TRBJ1-1 | 15 | - | - | TRBV10-3 | TGTGCCATCAGTGAAGGAGGGGCCCCGGCGGCTGAAGCTTTCTTT | CAISEGGAPAAEAFF
TRBJ2-7 | 14 | once | TRBD2 | TRBV7-8 | TGTGCCAGCAGCATAACCGGGACTAAGGCCGAGCAGTACTTC | CASSITGTKAEQYF
TRBJ2-2 | 16 | - | - | TRBV5-1 | TGCGCCAGCAGCTTAGGACAGCCCATGAACACCGGGGAGCTGTTTTTT | CASSLGQPMNTGELFF
TRBJ2-2 | 16 | - | TRBD1 | TRBV9 | TGTGCCAGCAGCGTATTGGGGACAGCGAACACCGGGGAGCTGTTTTTT | CASSVLGTANTGELFF
TRBJ2-7 | 15 | once | - | TRBV30 | TGTGCCTGGAGAACAAAGGAGGGGGGGCAATACGAGCAGTACTTC | CAWRTKEGGQYEQYF
TRBJ2-3 | 11 | - | - | TRBV20-1 | TGCAGTGCTACCTCGCGCGATACGCAGTATTTT | CSATSRDTQYF
TRBJ2-7 | 14 | - | TRBD1 | TRBV18 | TGTGCCAGCTCGAGACAGGGTGAGTCCTACGAGCAGTACTTC | CASSRQGESYEQYF
TRBJ2-3 | 16 | - | TRBD2 | TRBV2 | TGTGCCAGCAACCTCCCAGCGGGGCGAAGCACAGATACGCAGTATTTT | CASNLPAGRSTDTQYF
TRBJ2-1 | 16 | - | TRBD2 | TRBV4-1 | TGCGCCAGCAGCCATCCCCTGGCGGGGGGAAGGATTGAGCAGTTCTTC | CASSHPLAGGRIEQFF
TRBJ2-7 | 12 | - | - | TRBV30 | TGTGCCTGGACCGACACCAACAGGCCTCTGTACTTC | CAWTDTNRPLYF
TRBJ1-5 | 15 | - | - | TRBV6-1 | TGTGCCAGCAGTGGTCCCAGGGATAGCAATCAGCCCCAGCATTTT | CASSGPRDSNQPQHF
TRBJ1-6 | 16 | few | - | TRBV6-1 | TGTGCCAGCAGTGAAGGACATGACAGCTATAATTCACCCCTCCACTTT | CASSEGHDSYNSPLHF
TRBJ2-7 | 17 | - | - | TRBV7-6 | TGTGCCAGCAGCCCATCGGGTATAGGCGGGGTCTCCTACGAGCAGTACTTC | CASSPSGIGGVSYEQYF
TRBJ1-5 | 13 | - | - | TRBV7-2 | TGTGCCAGCAGCTTAGCGCTAGGGCAGCCCCAGCATTTT | CASSLALGQPQHF
TRBJ1-2 | 16 | - | TRBD1 | TRBV28 | TGTGCCAGCAGTCTACTGGGACAGGGGGATGGCTATGGCTACACCTTC | CASSLLGQGDGYGYTF
TRBJ1-1 | 16 | - | - | TRBV5-1 | TGCGCCAGCAGCTTGCGACAGGCCGAGAGAGGCACTGAAGCTTTCTTT | CASSLRQAERGTEAFF
TRBJ2-5 | 12 | - | - | TRBV7-2 | TGTGCCAGCAGCTTATCCGGGACACCCCAGTACTTC | CASSLSGTPQYF
TRBJ1-1 | 14 | - | - | TRBV5-6 | TGTGCCAGCGGAAGAACAGGATTGAACACTGAAGCTTTCTTT | CASGRTGLNTEAFF
TRBJ2-7 | 15 | - | - | TRBV5-1 | TGCGCCAGCAGCTTGGAGCTGGGGGCCGGCGACGAGCAGTACTTC | CASSLELGAGDEQYF
TRBJ2-5 | 15 | - | TRBD2 | TRBV7-7 | TGTGCTAGCAGCTTACCTGGGGCGGGAGTAGAGACCCAGTACTTC | CASSLPGAGVETQYF
TRBJ1-6 | 12 | - | - | TRBV6-6 | TGTGCCACCGGTAACAGAAATTCACCCCTCCACTTT | CATGNRNSPLHF
TRBJ2-3 | 15 | - | TRBD2 | TRBV2 | TGTGCCAGCAGTGCTAGCGGGGGCCTCACAGATACGCAGTATTTT | CASSASGGLTDTQYF
TRBJ2-2 | 12 | - | - | TRBV10-3 | TGTGCCACCAAGAGGAACACCGGGGAGCTGTTTTTT | CATKRNTGELFF
TRBJ2-5 | 16 | - | - | TRBV11-2 | TGTGCCAGCAGCTTAGAGGGCAGGGGTCTGGGGGAGACCCAGTACTTC | CASSLEGRGLGETQYF
TRBJ1-5 | 13 | - | - | TRBV7-2 | TGTGCCAGCAGCGGCAGGGGAGGTCAGCCCCAGCATTTT | CASSGRGGQPQHF
TRBJ1-2 | 11 | - | - | TRBV20-1 | TGCAGTGTCTCGGACAGCGGGGGCTACACCTTC | CSVSDSGGYTF
TRBJ2-5 | 14 | - | - | TRBV18 | TGTGCCAGCTCACCACCCCAGACGCCAGGGGCCCAGTACTTC | CASSPPQTPGAQYF
TRBJ2-1 | 15 | - | TRBD2 | TRBV9 | TGTGCCAGCAGCGCTCGACTAGCGGGGGACAATGAGCAGTTCTTC | CASSARLAGDNEQFF
TRBJ2-5 | 14 | - | - | TRBV5-4 | TGTGCCAGCAGCTTGTCCGGGATACAAGAGACCCAGTACTTC | CASSLSGIQETQYF
TRBJ2-7 | 15 | - | - | TRBV6-5 | TGTGCCAGCAGTTACTCGGGGGAGGTCTCCTACGAGCAGTACTTC | CASSYSGEVSYEQYF
TRBJ2-1 | 15 | - | - | TRBV7-2 | TGTGCCAGCAGCTTAGCGGGGGAGCGGTACAATGAGCAGTTCTTC | CASSLAGERYNEQFF
TRBJ2-5 | 14 | - | TRBD1 | TRBV5-1 | TGCGCCAGCAGCCCGGGACAGAGACAAGAGACCCAGTACTTC | CASSPGQRQETQYF
TRBJ2-7 | 11 | - | - | TRBV20-1 | TGCAGTGCTAGAGGGGGAACCCTCGGGTACTTC | CSARGGTLGYF
TRBJ2-3 | 18 | - | TRBD2 | TRBV9 | TGTGCCAGCAGCTCACCGAGCGGGGGGACTACTAGCACAGATACGCAGTATTTT | CASSSPSGGTTSTDTQYF
TRBJ2-7 | 14 | - | - | TRBV7-6 | TGTGCCAGCAGCTTAGAAACTAGAGCGGACGAGCAGTACTTC | CASSLETRADEQYF
TRBJ1-6 | 16 | - | - | TRBV15 | TGTGCCACCAGCAGAGATAACAAGTCGGGAAATTCACCCCTCCACTTT | CATSRDNKSGNSPLHF
TRBJ2-2 | 16 | - | TRBD1 | TRBV5-1 | TGCGCCAGCACCACAACGGGACAGGGGTTGGCCGGGGAGCTGTTTTTT | CASTTTGQGLAGELFF
TRBJ2-4 | 15 | - | - | TRBV10-3 | TGTGCCATCAGTGAGTCTACAGGGTTCAAAAACATTCAGTACTTC | CAISESTGFKNIQYF
TRBJ2-7 | 12 | - | - | TRBV6-1 | TGTGCCAGCAGTGAAGAGGGCAGGGTGAAGTACTTC | CASSEEGRVKYF
TRBJ2-3 | 14 | - | - | TRBV7-9 | TGTGCCAGCAGCTCCCCGCCGACCCGGGATACGCAGTATTTT | CASSSPPTRDTQYF
TRBJ1-2 | 11 | once | - | TRBV19 | TGTGCCAGTAGAGACAGCTATGGCTACACCTTC | CASRDSYGYTF
TRBJ1-5 | 15 | - | - | TRBV18 | TGTGCCAGCTCACCAGACAACTTTAGCAATCAGCCCCAGCATTTT | CASSPDNFSNQPQHF
TRBJ2-3 | 14 | - | - | TRBV30 | TGTGCCTGGAGGGTACAGGTTAGCACAGATACGCAGTATTTT | CAWRVQVSTDTQYF
TRBJ2-7 | 14 | - | - | TRBV27 | TGTGCCAGCAGGCGACAGGCGACCACCTACGAGCAGTACTTC | CASRRQATTYEQYF
TRBJ1-3 | 16 | - | TRBD1 | TRBV5-1 | TGCGCCAGCAGCCCGGGACAGGGGATCTCTGGAAACACCATATATTTT | CASSPGQGISGNTIYF
TRBJ1-1 | 16 | - | TRBD1 | TRBV30 | TGTGCCTGGAGTGTGGATTGGGACAGGGTAAACACTGAAGCTTTCTTT | CAWSVDWDRVNTEAFF
TRBJ2-7 | 16 | - | TRBD1 | TRBV7-9 | TGTGCCAGCAGCTCACCCGCGGACAGGAAATCCTACGAGCAGTACTTC | CASSSPADRKSYEQYF
TRBJ2-7 | 14 | - | TRBD2 | TRBV29-1 | TGCAGCGTTGAAAAATGGGAGGGAGGGTACGAGCAGTACTTC | CSVEKWEGGYEQYF